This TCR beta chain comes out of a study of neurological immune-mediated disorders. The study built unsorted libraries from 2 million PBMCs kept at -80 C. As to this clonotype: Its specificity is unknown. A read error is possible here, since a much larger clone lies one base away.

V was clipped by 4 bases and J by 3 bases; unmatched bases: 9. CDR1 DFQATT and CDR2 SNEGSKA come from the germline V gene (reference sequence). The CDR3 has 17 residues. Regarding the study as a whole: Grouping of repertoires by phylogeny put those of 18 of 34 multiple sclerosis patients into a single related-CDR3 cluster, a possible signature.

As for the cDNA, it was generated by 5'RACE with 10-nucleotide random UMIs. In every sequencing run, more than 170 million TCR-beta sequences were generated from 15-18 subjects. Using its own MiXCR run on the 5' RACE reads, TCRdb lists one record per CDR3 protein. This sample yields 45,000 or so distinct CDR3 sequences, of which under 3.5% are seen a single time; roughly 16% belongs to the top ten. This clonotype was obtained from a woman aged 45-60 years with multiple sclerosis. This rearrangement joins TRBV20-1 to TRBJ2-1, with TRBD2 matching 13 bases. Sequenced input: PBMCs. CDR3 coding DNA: TGCAGTGCTACGTGGACTAGCGGGGGATTCTACTACAATGAGCAGTTCTTC. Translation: CSATWTSGGFYYNEQFF.